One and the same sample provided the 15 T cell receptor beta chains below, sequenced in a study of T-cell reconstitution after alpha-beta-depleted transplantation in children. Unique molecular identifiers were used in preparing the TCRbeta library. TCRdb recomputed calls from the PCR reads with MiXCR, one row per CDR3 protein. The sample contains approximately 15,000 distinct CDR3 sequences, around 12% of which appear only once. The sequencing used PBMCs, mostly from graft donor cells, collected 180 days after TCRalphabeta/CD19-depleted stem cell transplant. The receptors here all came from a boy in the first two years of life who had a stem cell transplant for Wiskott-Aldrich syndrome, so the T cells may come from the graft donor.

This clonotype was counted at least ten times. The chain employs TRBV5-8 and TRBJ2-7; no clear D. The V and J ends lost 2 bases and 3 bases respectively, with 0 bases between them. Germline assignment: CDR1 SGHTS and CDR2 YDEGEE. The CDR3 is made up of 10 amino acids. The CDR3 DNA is TGTGCCAGCAGCTTCTACGAGCAGTACTTC. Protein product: CASSFYEQYF.

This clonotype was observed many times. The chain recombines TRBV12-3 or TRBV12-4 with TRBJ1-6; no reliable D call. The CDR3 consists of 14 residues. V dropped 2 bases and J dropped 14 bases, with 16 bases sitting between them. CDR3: CASSLIAGGRTLHF. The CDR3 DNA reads TGTGCCAGCAGTTTAATAGCGGGAGGGAGGACCCTCCACTTT.

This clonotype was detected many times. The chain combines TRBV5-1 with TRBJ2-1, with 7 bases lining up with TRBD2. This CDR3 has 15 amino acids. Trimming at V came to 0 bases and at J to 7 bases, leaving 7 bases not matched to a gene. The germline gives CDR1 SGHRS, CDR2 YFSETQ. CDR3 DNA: TGCGCCAGCAGCTTGGGAGGTCGGGGGGAAAATGAGCAGTTCTTC. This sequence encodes CASSLGGRGENEQFF.

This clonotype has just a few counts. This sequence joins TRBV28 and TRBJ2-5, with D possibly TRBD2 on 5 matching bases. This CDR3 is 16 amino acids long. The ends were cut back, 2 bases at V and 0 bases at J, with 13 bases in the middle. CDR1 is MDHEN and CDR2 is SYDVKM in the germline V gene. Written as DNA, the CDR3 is TGTGCCAGCAGTTTAGGACTGCGGGCGTACCAAGAGACCCAGTACTTC. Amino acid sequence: CASSLGLRAYQETQYF.

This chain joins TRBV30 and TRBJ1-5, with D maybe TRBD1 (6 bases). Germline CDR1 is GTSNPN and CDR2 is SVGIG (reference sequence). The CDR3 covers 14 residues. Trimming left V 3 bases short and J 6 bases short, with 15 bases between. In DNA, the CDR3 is TGTGCCTGGAGAGACAGGTTAGGGGTTCAGCCCCAGCATTTT. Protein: CAWRDRLGVQPQHF.

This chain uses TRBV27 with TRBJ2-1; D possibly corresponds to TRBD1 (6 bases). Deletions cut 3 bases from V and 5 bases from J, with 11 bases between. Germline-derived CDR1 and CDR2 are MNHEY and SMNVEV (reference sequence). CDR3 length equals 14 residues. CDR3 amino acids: CASSLTGKNNEQFF. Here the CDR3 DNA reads TGTGCCAGCAGTTTGACAGGAAAAAACAATGAGCAGTTCTTC.

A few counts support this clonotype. DNA of the CDR3: TGTGCCAGCTCACCGGTTAGCGGCTCCTACGAGCAGTACTTC. Amino acid sequence: CASSPVSGSYEQYF. The chain recombines TRBV18 with TRBJ2-7, with a weak D call TRBD2 (6 bases). The germline V and J ends were trimmed by 3 bases and 0 bases, with 9 bases remaining between them. Germline CDR1 is KGHSH and CDR2 is LQKENI. This CDR3 contains 14 residues.

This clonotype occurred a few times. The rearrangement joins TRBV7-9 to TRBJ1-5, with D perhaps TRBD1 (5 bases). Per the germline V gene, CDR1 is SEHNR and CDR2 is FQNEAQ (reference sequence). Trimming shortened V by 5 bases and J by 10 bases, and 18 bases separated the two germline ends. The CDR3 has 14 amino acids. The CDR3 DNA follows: TGTGCCAGCAGCCCCGGGGGGGACGTGAGACCCCAGCATTTT. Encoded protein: CASSPGGDVRPQHF. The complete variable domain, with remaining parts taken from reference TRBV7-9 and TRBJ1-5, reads DTGVSQNPRHKITKRGQNVTFRCDPISEHNRLYWYRQTLGQGPEFLTYFQNEAQLEKSRLLSDRFSAERPKGSFSTLEIQRTEQGDSAMYLCASSPGGDVRPQHFGDGTRLSIL.

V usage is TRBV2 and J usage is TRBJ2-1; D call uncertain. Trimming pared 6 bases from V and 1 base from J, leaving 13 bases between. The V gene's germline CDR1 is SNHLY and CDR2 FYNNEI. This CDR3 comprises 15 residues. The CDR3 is CASSMTVPSYNEQFF. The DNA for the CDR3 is TGTGCCAGCAGCATGACCGTTCCTTCCTACAATGAGCAGTTCTTC.

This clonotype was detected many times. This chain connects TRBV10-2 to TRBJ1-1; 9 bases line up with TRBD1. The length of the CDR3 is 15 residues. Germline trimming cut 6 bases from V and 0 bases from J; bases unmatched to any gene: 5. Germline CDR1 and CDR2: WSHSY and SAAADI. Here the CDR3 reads CASRVTGGMNTEAFF. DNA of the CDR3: TGCGCCAGCAGGGTGACAGGGGGAATGAACACTGAAGCTTTCTTT.

CDR3 DNA sequence: TGCAGTGCTAGAGATTGGTCTAGCGGGAGCCTAACTGCCTACGAGCAGTACTTC. This codes for CSARDWSSGSLTAYEQYF. This chain uses TRBV20-1 with TRBJ2-7; TRBD2 matches 10 bases. V trimming: 0 bases; J trimming: 2 bases; junction bases outside the gene matches: 13. CDR3 length: 18 residues. Germline V gene sequence: CDR1 DFQATT, CDR2 SNEGSKA (reference sequence).

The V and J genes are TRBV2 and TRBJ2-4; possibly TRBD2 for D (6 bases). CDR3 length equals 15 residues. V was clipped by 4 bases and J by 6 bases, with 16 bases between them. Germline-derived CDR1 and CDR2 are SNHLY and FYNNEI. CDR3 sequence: CASSGSAGRLNIQYF. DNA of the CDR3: TGTGCCAGCAGTGGGAGCGCGGGAAGGTTAAACATTCAGTACTTC.

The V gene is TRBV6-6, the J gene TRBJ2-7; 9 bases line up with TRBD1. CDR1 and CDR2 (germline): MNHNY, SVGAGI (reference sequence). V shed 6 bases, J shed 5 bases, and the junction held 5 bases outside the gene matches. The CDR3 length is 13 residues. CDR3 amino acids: CASSGQGRDEQYF. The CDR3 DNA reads TGTGCCAGCAGCGGACAGGGGCGCGACGAGCAGTACTTC.

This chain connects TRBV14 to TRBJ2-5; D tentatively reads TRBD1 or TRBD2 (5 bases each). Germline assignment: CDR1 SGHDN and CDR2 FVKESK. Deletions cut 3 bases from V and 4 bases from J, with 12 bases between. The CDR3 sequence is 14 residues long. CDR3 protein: CASSHPGASETQYF. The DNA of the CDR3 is TGTGCCAGCAGCCACCCCGGGGCGTCAGAGACCCAGTACTTC.

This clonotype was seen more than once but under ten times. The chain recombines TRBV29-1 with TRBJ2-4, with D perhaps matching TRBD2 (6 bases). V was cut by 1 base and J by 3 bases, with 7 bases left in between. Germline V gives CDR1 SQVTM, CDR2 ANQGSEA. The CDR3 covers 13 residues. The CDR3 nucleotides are TGCAGCGTTGAAGGGGGGGACAAAAACATTCAGTACTTC. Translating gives CSVEGGDKNIQYF.